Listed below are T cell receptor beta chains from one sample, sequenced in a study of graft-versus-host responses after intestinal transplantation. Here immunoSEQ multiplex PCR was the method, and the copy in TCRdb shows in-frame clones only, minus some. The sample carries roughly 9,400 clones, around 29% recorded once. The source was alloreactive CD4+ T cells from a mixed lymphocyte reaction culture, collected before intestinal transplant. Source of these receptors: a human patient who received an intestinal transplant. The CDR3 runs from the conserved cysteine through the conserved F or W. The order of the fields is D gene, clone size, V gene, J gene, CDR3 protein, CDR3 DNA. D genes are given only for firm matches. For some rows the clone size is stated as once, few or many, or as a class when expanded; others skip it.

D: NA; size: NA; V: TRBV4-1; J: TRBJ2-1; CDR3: CASSQDRGKLYNEQFF; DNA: TGCGCCAGCAGCCAAGATCGAGGGAAACTCTACAATGAGCAGTTCTTC
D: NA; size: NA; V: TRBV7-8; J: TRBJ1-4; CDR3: CASSPQALANEKLFF; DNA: TGTGCCAGCAGCCCCCAGGCTTTGGCTAATGAAAAACTGTTTTTT
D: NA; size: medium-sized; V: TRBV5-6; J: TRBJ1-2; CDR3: CASSPGSYGYTF; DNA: TGTGCCAGCAGCCCGGGGTCCTATGGCTACACCTTC
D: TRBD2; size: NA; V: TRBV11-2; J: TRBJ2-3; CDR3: CASSLLAGGTTDTQYF; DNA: TGTGCCAGCAGCTTACTAGCGGGGGGGACCACAGATACGCAGTATTTT
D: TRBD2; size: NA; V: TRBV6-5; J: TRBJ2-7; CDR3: CASSALWTSGAIQYF; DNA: TGTGCCAGCAGTGCCCTCTGGACTAGCGGGGCGATTCAGTACTTC
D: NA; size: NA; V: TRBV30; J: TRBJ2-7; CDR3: CACQVGAQGQYF; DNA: TGTGCCTGTCAGGTGGGTGCCCAGGGGCAGTACTTC
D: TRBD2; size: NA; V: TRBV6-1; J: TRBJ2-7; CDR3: CASSTLAGVTYEQYF; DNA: TGTGCCAGCAGTACACTAGCGGGGGTCACCTACGAGCAGTACTTC
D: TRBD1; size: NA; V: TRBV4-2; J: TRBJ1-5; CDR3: CASSQALGQANQPQHF; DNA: TGTGCCAGCAGCCAAGCCCTAGGACAGGCCAATCAGCCCCAGCATTTT
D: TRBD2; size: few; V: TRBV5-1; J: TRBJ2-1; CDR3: CASSFGGSSYNEQFF; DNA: TGCGCCAGCAGCTTCGGGGGGAGCTCCTACAATGAGCAGTTCTTC
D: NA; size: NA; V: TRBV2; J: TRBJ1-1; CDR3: CASSVQNTEAFF; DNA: TGTGCCAGCAGTGTACAGAACACTGAAGCTTTCTTT
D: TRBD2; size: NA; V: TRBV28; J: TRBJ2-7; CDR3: CASSLLTWGAGAGEQYF; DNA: TGTGCCAGCAGTTTATTAACTTGGGGAGCGGGAGCGGGCGAGCAGTACTTC
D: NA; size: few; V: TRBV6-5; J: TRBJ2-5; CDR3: CASSPSGVGVETQYF; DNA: TGTGCCAGCAGTCCCTCAGGGGTTGGGGTGGAGACCCAGTACTTC
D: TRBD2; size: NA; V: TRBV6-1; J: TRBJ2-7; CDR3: CASTKGGVGYEQYF; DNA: TGTGCCAGCACTAAGGGAGGGGTGGGCTACGAGCAGTACTTC
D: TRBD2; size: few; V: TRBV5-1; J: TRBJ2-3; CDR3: CASSPTSGTDTQYF; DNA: TGCGCCAGCTCCCCGACTAGCGGCACAGATACGCAGTATTTT
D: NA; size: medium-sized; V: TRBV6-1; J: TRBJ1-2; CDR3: CASSAAEGNPYGYTF; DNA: TGTGCCAGCAGTGCGGCCGAGGGAAACCCCTATGGCTACACCTTC
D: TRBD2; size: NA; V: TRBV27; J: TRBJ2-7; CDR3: CASGHTGTSVEQYF; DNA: TGTGCCAGCGGCCACACCGGGACTAGCGTTGAGCAGTACTTC
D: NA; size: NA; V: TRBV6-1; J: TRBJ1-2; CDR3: CASSQQNYGYTF; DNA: TGTGCCAGCAGCCAACAAAACTATGGCTACACCTTC
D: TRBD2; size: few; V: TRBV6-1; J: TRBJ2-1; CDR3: CASSRLAGGFNEQFF; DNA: TGTGCCAGCAGTCGACTAGCGGGGGGCTTCAATGAGCAGTTCTTC
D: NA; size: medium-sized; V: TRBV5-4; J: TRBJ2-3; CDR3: CASSLRRVSTDTQYF; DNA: TGTGCCAGCAGCTTGCGGCGGGTGAGCACAGATACGCAGTATTTT
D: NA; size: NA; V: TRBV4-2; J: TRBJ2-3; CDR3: CASSLRVLPSTDTQYF; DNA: TGTGCCAGCAGCTTGCGAGTCCTCCCTAGCACAGATACGCAGTATTTT
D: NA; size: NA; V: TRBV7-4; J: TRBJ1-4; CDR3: CASSSPSSGENEKLFF; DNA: TGTGCCAGCAGCTCACCATCCTCAGGGGAAAATGAAAAACTGTTTTTT
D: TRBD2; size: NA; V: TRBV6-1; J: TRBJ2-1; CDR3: CASSEGSGGTYNEQFF; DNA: TGTGCCAGCAGTGAGGGTAGCGGGGGCACCTACAATGAGCAGTTCTTC
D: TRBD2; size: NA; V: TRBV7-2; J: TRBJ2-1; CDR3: CASSSTSGVYNEQFF; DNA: TGTGCCAGCAGCTCGACTAGCGGGGTCTACAATGAGCAGTTCTTC
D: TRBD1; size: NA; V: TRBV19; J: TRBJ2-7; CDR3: CATSGTGTYEQYF; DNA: TGTGCCACCTCCGGGACAGGGACCTACGAGCAGTACTTC
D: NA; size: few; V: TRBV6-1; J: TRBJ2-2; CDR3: CASSRLVSTGELFF; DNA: TGTGCCAGCAGCCGACTAGTTAGCACCGGGGAGCTGTTTTTT
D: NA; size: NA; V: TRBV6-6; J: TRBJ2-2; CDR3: CASSYLGGGRTGELFF; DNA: TGTGCCAGCAGTTACTTGGGGGGGGGCCGAACCGGGGAGCTGTTTTTT
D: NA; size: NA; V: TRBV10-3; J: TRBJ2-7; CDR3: CAISQDSYEQYF; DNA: TGTGCCATCAGTCAGGATTCCTACGAGCAGTACTTC
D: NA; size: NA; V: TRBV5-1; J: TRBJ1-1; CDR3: CASTALGIVNTEAFF; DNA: TGCGCCAGCACCGCCCTCGGTATCGTGAACACTGAAGCTTTCTTT
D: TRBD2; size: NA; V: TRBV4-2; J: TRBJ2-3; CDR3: CASSPGTSGSWGTDTQYF; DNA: TGTGCCAGCAGCCCCGGGACTAGCGGGAGTTGGGGCACAGATACGCAGTATTTT
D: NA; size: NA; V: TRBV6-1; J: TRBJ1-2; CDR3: CATGAPGRFYGYTF; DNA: TGTGCCACCGGGGCTCCAGGGAGGTTCTATGGCTACACCTTC
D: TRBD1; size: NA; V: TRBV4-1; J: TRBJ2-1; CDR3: CASSHRDRRDNEQFF; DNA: TGCGCCAGCAGCCACCGGGACAGGAGGGACAATGAGCAGTTCTTC
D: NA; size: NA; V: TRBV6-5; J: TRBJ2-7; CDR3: CASSYGLLEQYF; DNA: TGTGCCAGCAGTTACGGCCTTCTCGAGCAGTACTTC
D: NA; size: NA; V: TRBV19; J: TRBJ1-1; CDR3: CASRGVFTEAFF; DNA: TGTGCCAGTAGAGGGGTTTTCACTGAAGCTTTCTTT
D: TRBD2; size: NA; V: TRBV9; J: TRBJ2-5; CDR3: CASSLGTSGQETQYF; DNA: TGTGCCAGCAGCTTAGGGACTAGCGGGCAAGAGACCCAGTACTTC
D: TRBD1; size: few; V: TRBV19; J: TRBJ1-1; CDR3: CASRGQGNTEAFF; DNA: TGTGCCAGTAGAGGACAGGGGAACACTGAAGCTTTCTTT
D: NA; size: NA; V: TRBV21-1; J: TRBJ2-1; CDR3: CAPREEGGDEQFF; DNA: TGTGCTCCGCGGGAAGAGGGGGGGGATGAGCAGTTCTTC
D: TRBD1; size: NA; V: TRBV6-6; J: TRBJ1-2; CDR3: CASSSRDRVTYGYTF; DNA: TGTGCCAGCAGTAGCCGGGACAGGGTGACATATGGCTACACCTTC
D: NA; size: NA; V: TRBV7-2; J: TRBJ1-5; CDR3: CASSLVALMANQPQHF; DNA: TGTGCCAGCAGCTTAGTAGCACTTATGGCAAATCAGCCCCAGCATTTT
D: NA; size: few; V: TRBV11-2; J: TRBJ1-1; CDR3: CASSLARPGPGAEAFF; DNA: TGTGCCAGCAGCTTAGCAAGACCAGGGCCGGGAGCTGAAGCTTTCTTT
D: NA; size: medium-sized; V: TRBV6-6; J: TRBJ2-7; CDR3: CASSYGHSYEQYF; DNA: TGTGCCAGCAGTTACGGCCACTCCTACGAGCAGTACTTC
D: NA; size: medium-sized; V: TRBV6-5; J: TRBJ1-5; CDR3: CASSPPGQEQPQHF; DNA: TGTGCCAGCAGCCCGCCGGGACAAGAGCAGCCCCAGCATTTT
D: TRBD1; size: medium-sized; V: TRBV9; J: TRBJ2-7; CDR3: CASSVGDSSSYEQYF; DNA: TGTGCCAGCAGCGTAGGGGACAGTAGCTCCTACGAGCAGTACTTC
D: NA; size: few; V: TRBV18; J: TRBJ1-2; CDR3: CASSPTAVDGYTF; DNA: TGTGCCAGCTCACCGACAGCAGTCGATGGCTACACCTTC
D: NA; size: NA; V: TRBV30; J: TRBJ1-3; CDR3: CAWSGLSGNTIYF; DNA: TGTGCCTGGAGTGGTCTCTCTGGAAACACCATATATTTT
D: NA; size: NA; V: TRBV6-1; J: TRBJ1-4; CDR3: CASTGSNNEKLFF; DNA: TGTGCCAGCACCGGTTCTAATAATGAAAAACTGTTTTTT
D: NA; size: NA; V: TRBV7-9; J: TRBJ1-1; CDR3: CASSLVGRNTEAFF; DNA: TGTGCCAGCAGCTTGGTTGGCAGAAACACTGAAGCTTTCTTT